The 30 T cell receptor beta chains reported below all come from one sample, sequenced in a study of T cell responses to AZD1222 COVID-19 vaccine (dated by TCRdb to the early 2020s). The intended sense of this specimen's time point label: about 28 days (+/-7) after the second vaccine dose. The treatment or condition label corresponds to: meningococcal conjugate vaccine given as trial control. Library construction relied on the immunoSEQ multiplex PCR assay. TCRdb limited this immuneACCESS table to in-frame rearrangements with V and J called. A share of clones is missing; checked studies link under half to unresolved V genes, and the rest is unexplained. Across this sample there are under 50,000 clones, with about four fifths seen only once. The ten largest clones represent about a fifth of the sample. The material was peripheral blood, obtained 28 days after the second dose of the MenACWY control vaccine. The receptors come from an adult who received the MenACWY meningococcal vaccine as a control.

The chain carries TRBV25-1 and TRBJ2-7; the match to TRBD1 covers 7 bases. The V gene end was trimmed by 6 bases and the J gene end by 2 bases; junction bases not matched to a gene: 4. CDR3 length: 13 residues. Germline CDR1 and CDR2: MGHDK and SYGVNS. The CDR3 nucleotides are TGTGCCAGCAGCCACAGGGGAGCCTACGAGCAGTACTTC. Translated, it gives CASSHRGAYEQYF.

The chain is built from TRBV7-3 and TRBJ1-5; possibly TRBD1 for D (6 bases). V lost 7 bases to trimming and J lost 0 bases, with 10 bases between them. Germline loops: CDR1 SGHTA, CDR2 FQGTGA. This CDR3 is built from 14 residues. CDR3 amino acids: CASNTGSSNQPQHF. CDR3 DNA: TGTGCCAGCAATACAGGGAGTAGCAATCAGCCCCAGCATTTT.

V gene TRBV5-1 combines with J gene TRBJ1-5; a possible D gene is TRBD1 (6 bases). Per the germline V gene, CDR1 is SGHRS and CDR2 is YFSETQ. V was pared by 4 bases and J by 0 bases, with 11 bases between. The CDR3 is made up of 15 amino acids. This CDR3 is CASSVQGSSNQPQHF. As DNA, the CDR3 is TGCGCCAGCAGCGTACAGGGTAGTAGCAATCAGCCCCAGCATTTT. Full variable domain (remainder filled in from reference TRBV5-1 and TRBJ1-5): KAGVTQTPRYLIKTRGQQVTLSCSPISGHRSVSWYQQTPGQGLQFLFEYFSETQRNKGNFPGRFSGRQFSNSRSEMNVSTLELGDSALYLCASSVQGSSNQPQHFGDGTRLSIL.

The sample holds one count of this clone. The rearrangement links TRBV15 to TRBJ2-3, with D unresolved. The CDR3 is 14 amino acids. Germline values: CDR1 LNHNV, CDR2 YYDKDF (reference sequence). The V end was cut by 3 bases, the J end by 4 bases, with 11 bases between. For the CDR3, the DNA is TGTGCCACCAGCAGTGGCAGCCTGGCAGATACGCAGTATTTT. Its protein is CATSSGSLADTQYF.

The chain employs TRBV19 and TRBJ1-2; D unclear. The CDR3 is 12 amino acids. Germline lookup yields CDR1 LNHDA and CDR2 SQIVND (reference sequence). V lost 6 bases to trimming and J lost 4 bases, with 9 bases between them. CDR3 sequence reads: CASRPTTYGYTF. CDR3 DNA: TGTGCCAGTAGACCGACGACCTATGGCTACACCTTC.

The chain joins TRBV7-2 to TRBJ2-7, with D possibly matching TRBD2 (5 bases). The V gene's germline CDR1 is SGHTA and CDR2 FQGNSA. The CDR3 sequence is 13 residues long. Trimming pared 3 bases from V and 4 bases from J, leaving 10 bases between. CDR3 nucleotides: TGTGCCAGCAGCTTCGGGATCCAATACGAGCAGTACTTC. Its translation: CASSFGIQYEQYF.

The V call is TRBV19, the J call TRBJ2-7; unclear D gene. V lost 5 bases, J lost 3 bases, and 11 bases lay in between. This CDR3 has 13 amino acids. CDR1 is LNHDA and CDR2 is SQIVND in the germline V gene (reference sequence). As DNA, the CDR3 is TGTGCCAGTAGTCCGCGAGGCTTCTACGAGCAGTACTTC. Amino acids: CASSPRGFYEQYF.

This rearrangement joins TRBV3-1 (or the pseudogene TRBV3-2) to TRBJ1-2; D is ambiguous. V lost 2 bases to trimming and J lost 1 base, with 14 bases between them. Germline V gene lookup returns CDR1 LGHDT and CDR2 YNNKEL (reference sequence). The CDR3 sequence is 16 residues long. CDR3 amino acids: CASSQSKLAFNYGYTF. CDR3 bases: TGTGCCAGCAGCCAATCCAAATTGGCGTTTAACTATGGCTACACCTTC.

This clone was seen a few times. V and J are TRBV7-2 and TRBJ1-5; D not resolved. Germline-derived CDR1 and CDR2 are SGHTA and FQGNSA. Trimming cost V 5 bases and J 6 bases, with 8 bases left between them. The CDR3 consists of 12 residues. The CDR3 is CASSGHGQPQHF. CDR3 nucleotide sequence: TGTGCCAGCAGCGGGCACGGTCAGCCCCAGCATTTT.

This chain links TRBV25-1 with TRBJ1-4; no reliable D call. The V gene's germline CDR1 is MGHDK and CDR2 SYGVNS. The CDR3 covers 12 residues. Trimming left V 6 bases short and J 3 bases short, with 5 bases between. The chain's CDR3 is CASRAPNEKLFF. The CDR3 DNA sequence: TGTGCCAGCAGAGCCCCTAATGAAAAACTGTTTTTT. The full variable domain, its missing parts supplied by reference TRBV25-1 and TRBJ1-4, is EADIYQTPRYLVIGTGKKITLECSQTMGHDKMYWYQQDPGMELHLIHYSYGVNSTEKGDLSSESTVSRIRTEHFPLTLESARPSHTSQYLCASRAPNEKLFFGSGTQLSVL.

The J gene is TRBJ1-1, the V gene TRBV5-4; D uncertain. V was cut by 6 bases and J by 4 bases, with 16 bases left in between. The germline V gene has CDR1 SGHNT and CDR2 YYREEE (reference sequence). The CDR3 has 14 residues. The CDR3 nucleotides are TGTGCCAGCATCCCCGAGACGGGGAGCACTGAAGCTTTCTTT. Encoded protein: CASIPETGSTEAFF.

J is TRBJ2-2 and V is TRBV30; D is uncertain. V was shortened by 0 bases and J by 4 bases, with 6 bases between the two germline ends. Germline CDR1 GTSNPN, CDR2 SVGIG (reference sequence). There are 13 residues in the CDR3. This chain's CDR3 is CAWSVAPTGELFF. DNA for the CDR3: TGTGCCTGGAGTGTCGCCCCCACCGGGGAGCTGTTTTTT.

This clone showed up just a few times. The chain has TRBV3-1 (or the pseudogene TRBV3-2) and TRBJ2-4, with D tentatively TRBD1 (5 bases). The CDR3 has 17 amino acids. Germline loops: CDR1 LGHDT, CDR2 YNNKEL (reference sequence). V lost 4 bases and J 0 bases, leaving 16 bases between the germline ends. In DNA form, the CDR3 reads TGTGCCAGCAGCCCATACCCAGGGATGTTAGCCAAAAACATTCAGTACTTC. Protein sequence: CASSPYPGMLAKNIQYF.

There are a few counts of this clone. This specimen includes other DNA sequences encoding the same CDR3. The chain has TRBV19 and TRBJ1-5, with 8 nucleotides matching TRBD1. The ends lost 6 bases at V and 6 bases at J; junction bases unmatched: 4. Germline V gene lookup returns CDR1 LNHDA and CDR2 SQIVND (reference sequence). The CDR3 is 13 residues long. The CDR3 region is CASSQQGGQPQHF. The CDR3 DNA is TGTGCCAGTAGCCAACAGGGGGGTCAGCCCCAGCATTTT. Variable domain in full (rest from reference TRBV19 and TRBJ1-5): DGGITQSPKYLFRKEGQNVTLSCEQNLNHDAMYWYRQDPGQGLRLIYYSQIVNDFQKGDIAEGYSVSREKKESFPLTVTSAQKNPTAFYLCASSQQGGQPQHFGDGTRLSIL.

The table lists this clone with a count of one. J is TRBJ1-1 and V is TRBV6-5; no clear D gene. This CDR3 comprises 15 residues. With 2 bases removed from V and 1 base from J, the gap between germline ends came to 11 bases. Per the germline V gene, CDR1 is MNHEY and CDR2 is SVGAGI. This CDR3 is CASSYRRLANTEAFF. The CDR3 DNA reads TGTGCCAGCAGTTACCGCCGACTGGCGAACACTGAAGCTTTCTTT.

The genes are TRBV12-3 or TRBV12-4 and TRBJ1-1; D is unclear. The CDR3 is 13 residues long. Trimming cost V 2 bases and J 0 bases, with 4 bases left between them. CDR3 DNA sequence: TGTGCCAGCAGTTTATGGGTGAACACTGAAGCTTTCTTT. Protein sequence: CASSLWVNTEAFF.

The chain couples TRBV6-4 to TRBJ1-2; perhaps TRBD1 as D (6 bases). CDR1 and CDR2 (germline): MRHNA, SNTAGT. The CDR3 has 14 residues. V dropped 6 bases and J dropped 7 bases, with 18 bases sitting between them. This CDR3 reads CASSEGGPVGGYTF. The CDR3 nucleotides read TGTGCCAGCAGCGAAGGGGGTCCCGTGGGTGGCTACACCTTC.

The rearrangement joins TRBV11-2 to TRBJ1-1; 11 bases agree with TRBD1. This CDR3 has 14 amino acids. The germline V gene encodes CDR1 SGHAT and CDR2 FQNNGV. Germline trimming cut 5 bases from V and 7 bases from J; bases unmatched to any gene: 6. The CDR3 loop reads CASSPGQGVGEAFF. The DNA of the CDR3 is TGTGCCAGCAGCCCGGGACAGGGGGTTGGTGAAGCTTTCTTT.

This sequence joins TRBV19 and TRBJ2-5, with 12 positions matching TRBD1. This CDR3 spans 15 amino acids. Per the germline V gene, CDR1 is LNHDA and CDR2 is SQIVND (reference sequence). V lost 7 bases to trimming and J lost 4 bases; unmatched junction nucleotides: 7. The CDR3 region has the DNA TGTGCCAGTACCCTGGGACAGGGGGCAGGAGAGACCCAGTACTTC. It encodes CASTLGQGAGETQYF.

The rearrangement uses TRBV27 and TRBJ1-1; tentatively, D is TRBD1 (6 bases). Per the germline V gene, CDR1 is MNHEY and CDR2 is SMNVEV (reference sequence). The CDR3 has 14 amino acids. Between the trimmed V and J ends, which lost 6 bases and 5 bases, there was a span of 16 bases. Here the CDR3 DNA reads TGTGCCAGCAGACAACAGGGAACCACTACTGAAGCTTTCTTT. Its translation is CASRQQGTTTEAFF.

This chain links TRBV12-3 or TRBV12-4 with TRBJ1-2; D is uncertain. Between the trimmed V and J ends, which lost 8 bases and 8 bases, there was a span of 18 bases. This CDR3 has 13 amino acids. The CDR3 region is CASGTQGLLGYTF. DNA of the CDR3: TGTGCCAGCGGAACACAAGGACTCCTAGGCTACACCTTC.

CDR3: CAWSVGLSSGSEKLFF. The CDR3 DNA is TGTGCCTGGAGTGTAGGATTGAGTAGCGGATCGGAAAAACTGTTTTTT. The V and J genes are TRBV30 and TRBJ1-4, with D unresolved. With 0 bases removed from V and 8 bases from J, the gap between germline ends came to 19 bases. The CDR3 is made up of 16 amino acids. CDR1 is GTSNPN, CDR2 SVGIG, per germline (reference sequence).

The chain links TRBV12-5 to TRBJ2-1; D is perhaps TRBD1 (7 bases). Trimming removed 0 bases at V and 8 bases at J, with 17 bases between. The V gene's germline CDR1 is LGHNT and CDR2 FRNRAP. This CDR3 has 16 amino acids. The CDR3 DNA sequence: TGTGCTAGTGGTTTGGTACTGGCCAGGGGGGCTGATGAGCAGTTCTTC. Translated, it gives CASGLVLARGADEQFF.

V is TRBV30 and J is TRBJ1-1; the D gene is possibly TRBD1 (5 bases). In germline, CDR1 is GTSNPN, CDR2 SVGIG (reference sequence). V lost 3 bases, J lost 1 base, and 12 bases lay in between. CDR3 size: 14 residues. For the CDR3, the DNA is TGTGCCTGGAGAGCTCCTGGGGCGAACACTGAAGCTTTCTTT. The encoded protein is CAWRAPGANTEAFF.

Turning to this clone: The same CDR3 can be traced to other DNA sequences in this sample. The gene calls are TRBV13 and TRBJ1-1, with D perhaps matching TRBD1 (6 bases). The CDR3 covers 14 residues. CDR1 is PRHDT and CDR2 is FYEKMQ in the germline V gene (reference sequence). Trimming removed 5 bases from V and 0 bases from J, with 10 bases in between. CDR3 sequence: CASSLGGLNTEAFF. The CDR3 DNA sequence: TGTGCCAGCAGCCTGGGGGGGCTGAACACTGAAGCTTTCTTT.

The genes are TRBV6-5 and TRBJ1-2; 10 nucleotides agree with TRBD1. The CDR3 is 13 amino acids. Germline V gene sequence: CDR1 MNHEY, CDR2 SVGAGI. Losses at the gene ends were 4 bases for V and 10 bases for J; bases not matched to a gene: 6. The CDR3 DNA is TGTGCCAGCAGTTCCCGGGACAGGGGTTACTACACCTTC. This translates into CASSSRDRGYYTF.

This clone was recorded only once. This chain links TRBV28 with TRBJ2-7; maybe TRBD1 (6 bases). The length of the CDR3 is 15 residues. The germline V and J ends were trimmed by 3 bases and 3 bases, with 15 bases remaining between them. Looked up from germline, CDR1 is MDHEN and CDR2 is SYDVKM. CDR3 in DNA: TGTGCCAGCAGTTTCCTAGTGACAGGACACTACGAGCAGTACTTC. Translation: CASSFLVTGHYEQYF.

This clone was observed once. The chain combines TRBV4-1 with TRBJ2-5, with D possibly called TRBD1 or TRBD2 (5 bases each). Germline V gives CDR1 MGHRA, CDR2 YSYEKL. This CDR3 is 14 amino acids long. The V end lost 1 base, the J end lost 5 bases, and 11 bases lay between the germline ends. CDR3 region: CASSQGSGRETQYF. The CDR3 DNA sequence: TGCGCCAGCAGCCAAGGGTCGGGGCGGGAGACCCAGTACTTC.

CDR3 nucleotide sequence: TGTGCCAGCAGCCTAGGGACAGGGCACAATGAGCAGTTCTTC. Amino acid sequence: CASSLGTGHNEQFF. The V gene is TRBV3-1 (or the pseudogene TRBV3-2), the J gene TRBJ2-1, with 9 nucleotides matching TRBD1. J was trimmed by 5 bases and V by 4 bases; bases with no gene match: 3. The CDR3 contains 14 residues. The germline gives CDR1 LGHDT, CDR2 YNNKEL (reference sequence).

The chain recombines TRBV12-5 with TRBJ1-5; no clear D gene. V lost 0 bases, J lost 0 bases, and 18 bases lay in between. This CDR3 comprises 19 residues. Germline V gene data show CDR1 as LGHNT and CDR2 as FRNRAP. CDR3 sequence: CASGLVLSRITYSNQPQHF. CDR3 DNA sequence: TGTGCTAGTGGTTTGGTACTGAGCAGAATTACGTATAGCAATCAGCCCCAGCATTTT.